The 8 T cell receptor beta chains below all came from one sample that was sequenced in a study of T cell responses to AZD1222 COVID-19 vaccine. Here immunoSEQ multiplex PCR was the method, and the copy in TCRdb shows in-frame clones only, minus some. The data contain about 120,000 clones, 70% to 90% of them singletons. This material consisted of peripheral blood, taken on day 0 of AZD1222 vaccination. These receptors all stem from an adult in good health.

The V and J genes are TRBV7-6 and TRBJ1-2, with D possibly being TRBD1 (6 bases). The CDR3 consists of 19 residues. Germline V gene lookup returns CDR1 SGHVS and CDR2 FNYEAQ. V gave up 5 bases and J gave up 4 bases, with 29 bases separating them. This CDR3 reads CASSPSAPVQGMGSYGYTF. CDR3 DNA sequence: TGTGCCAGCAGCCCGAGTGCCCCCGTCCAGGGGATGGGTAGCTATGGCTACACCTTC.

The rearrangement uses TRBV20-1 and TRBJ1-1, with D uncertain. Germline V gene lookup returns CDR1 DFQATT and CDR2 SNEGSKA (reference sequence). With 1 base removed from V and 7 bases from J, the gap between germline ends came to 7 bases. The CDR3 runs to 11 residues. CDR3 sequence (DNA): TGCAGTGCTAGAGGGATGTTTGAAGCTTTCTTT. It specifies CSARGMFEAFF.

This chain links TRBV7-9 with TRBJ2-7; D remains unclear. Germline-derived CDR1 and CDR2 are SEHNR and FQNEAQ (reference sequence). The CDR3 loop spans 14 amino acids. Trimming cost V 2 bases and J 3 bases, with 11 bases left between them. CDR3 residues: CASSLNPVNYEQYF. The CDR3 DNA follows: TGTGCCAGCAGCTTAAATCCTGTGAACTACGAGCAGTACTTC. The full variable domain, rest sourced from reference TRBV7-9 and TRBJ2-7, is DTGVSQNPRHKITKRGQNVTFRCDPISEHNRLYWYRQTLGQGPEFLTYFQNEAQLEKSRLLSDRFSAERPKGSFSTLEIQRTEQGDSAMYLCASSLNPVNYEQYFGPGTRLTVT.

The chain recombines TRBV9 with TRBJ1-2; D unresolved. Germline V gives CDR1 SGDLS, CDR2 YYNGEE. The CDR3 length is 14 residues. Trimming took off 4 bases at V and 10 bases at J, with 20 bases between the two ends. The CDR3 DNA is TGTGCCAGCAGCCCAACAATTGGGAGGGCCATCTACACCTTC. Amino acids: CASSPTIGRAIYTF.

This chain's CDR3 is CASAAGGVEQFF. CDR3 coding DNA: TGTGCCAGCGCGGCGGGGGGGGTTGAGCAGTTCTTC. The gene calls are TRBV2 and TRBJ2-1, with 9 bases fitting TRBD2. Germline trimming cut 8 bases from V and 9 bases from J; bases unmatched to any gene: 5. The CDR3 runs to 12 residues. Germline V gene data show CDR1 as SNHLY and CDR2 as FYNNEI. The full variable domain, in which reference TRBV2 and TRBJ2-1 provide the parts outside the CDR3, is EPEVTQTPSHQVTQMGQEVILRCVPISNHLYFYWYRQILGQKVEFLVSFYNNEISEKSEIFDDQFSVERPDGSNFTLKIRSTKLEDSAMYFCASAAGGVEQFFGPGTRLTVL.

This clone is a singleton in its sample. The V and J genes are TRBV11-2 and TRBJ2-3; 7 bases align to TRBD2. The CDR3 is 14 amino acids. The trim removed 2 bases at V and 6 bases at J, leaving 5 bases unmatched. Germline-derived CDR1 and CDR2 are SGHAT and FQNNGV. CDR3 in amino acids: CASSLRGGGDTQYF. CDR3 coding DNA: TGTGCCAGCAGCTTACGCGGGGGTGGGGATACGCAGTATTTT.

This clone was observed a few times. This chain joins TRBV19 and TRBJ2-7; TRBD1 aligns across 10 bases. The CDR3 has 16 residues. After removal of 5 bases from V and 6 bases from J, the junction contained 13 bases not matched to a gene. Germline CDR1 is LNHDA and CDR2 is SQIVND (reference sequence). DNA of the CDR3: TGTGCCAGTAGTTCGAGTTGGGCGGGACAGGGGTCCGAGCAGTACTTC. Protein: CASSSSWAGQGSEQYF.

This clone was recorded a few times. The chain combines TRBV19 with TRBJ1-2; 10 positions match TRBD1. CDR1 and CDR2 from the germline V gene are LNHDA and SQIVND (reference sequence). The CDR3 extends over 16 amino acids. V lost 10 bases to trimming and J lost 1 base; unmatched junction nucleotides: 12. The CDR3 bases are TGTGCCACCCGCTCAAGGACAGGGGGAGTTAACTATGGCTACACCTTC. Amino acids: CATRSRTGGVNYGYTF.